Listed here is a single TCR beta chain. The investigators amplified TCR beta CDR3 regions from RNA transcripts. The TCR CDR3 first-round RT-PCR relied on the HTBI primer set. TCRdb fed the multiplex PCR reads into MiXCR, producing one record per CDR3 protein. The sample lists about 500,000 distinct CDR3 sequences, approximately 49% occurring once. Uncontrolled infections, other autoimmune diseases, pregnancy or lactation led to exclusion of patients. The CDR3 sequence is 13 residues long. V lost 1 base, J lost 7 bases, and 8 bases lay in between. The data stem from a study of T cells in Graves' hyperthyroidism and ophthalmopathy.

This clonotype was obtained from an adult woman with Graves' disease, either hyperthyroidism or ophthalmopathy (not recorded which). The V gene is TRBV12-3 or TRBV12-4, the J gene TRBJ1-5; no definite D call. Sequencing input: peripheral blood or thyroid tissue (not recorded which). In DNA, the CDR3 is TGTGCCAGCAGTTTAGACGACGCCCAGCCCCAGCATTTT. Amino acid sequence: CASSLDDAQPQHF.